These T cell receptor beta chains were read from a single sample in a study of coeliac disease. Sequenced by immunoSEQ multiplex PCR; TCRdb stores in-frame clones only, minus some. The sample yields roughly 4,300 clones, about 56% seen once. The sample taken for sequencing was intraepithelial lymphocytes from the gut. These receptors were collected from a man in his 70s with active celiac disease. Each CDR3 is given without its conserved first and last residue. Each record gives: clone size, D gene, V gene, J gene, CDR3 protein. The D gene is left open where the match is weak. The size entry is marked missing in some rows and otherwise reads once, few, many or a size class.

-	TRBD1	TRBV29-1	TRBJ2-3	SVEMGQVGDTQY
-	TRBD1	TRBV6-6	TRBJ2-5	ASSRGGDETQY
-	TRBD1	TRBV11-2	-	ASSLGSQGASEQY
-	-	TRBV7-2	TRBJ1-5	ASSLGIQGGQPQH
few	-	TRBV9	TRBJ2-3	ASSVGVQDTDTQY
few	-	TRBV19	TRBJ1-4	ASSPLPWGLGEKLF
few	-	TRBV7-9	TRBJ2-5	ASSSVQLEETQY
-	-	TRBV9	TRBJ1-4	ASSVVGATNEKLF
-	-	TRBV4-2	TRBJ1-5	ASSQAGGSNQPQH
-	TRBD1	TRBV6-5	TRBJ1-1	ASTRNRGATEAF
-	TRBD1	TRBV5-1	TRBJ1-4	ASSLARGAGATNEKLF
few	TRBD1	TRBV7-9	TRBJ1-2	ASSRQGYNYGYT
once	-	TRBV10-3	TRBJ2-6	AISPGTGANVLT
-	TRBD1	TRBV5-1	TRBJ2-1	ASSHGQGPTIDEQF
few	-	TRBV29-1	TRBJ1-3	SASRGGNTIY
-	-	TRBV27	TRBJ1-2	ASSLGRFYGYT
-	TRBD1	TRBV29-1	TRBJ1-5	SVGGQYDNQPQH
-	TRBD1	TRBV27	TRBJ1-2	ASSPLQGNPYGYT
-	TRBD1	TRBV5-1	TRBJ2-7	ASSLGTVSYEQY
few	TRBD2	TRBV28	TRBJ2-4	ASSTPGLGNIQY
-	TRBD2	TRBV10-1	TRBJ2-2	ASPGTSGRELF
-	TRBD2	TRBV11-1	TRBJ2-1	ASSLALAGVLYNEQF
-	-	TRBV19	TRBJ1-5	ASSVQVLGNQPQH
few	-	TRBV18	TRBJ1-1	ASSLDSLYTEAF
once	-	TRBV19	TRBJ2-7	ASSTPGNSYEQY
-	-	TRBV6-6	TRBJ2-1	ASSSYRDSYNEQF
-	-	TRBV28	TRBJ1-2	ASIRGGTTGGYT
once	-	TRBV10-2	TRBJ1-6	ASSEVATYYNSPLH
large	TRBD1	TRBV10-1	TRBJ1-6	ASSESSGGGSPLH
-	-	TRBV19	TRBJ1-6	ASSIVLRSSYNSPLH
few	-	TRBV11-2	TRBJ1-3	ASSLAYIGNTIY
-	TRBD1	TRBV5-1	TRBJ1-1	ASRAGTAMNTEAF
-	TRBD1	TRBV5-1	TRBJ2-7	ASTMINRGYYEQY
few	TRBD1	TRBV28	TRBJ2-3	ASSFWGQVTDTQY
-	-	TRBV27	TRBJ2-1	ASSNMGDTYNEQF
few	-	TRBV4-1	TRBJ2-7	ASSQAVRSYEQY